A single sample is the source of the 26 T cell receptor beta chains below, sequenced in a study of blood T cell repertoires in COVID-19. Generated by immunoSEQ multiplex PCR, the TCRdb table keeps only in-frame clones and is missing some. The table includes roughly 160,000 clones, less than 90% detected once. The material sequenced was peripheral blood. Receptors originate from a man younger than 30 with active or convalescent COVID-19.

The table lists this clone with a few counts. The chain has TRBV5-8 and TRBJ2-7; 11 nucleotides line up with TRBD2. CDR3 length: 18 residues. J gave up 2 bases and V 4 bases, and 14 bases lay outside the gene matches. Germline CDR1 is SGHTS and CDR2 is YDEGEE. CDR3 DNA sequence: TGTGCCAGCAGCGCACCCCTACCACTAGCGGGAGACCCCTACGAGCAGTACTTC. It translates to CASSAPLPLAGDPYEQYF.

The rearrangement links TRBV19 to TRBJ2-7; perhaps TRBD2 as D (5 bases). This CDR3 comprises 14 residues. The ends were cut back, 5 bases at V and 0 bases at J, with 11 bases in the middle. The germline gives CDR1 LNHDA, CDR2 SQIVND (reference sequence). CDR3 protein: CASSSRGTSYEQYF. The CDR3 nucleotides are TGTGCCAGTAGTTCCCGGGGAACCTCCTACGAGCAGTACTTC. The full variable domain, in which reference TRBV19 and TRBJ2-7 provide the parts outside the CDR3, is DGGITQSPKYLFRKEGQNVTLSCEQNLNHDAMYWYRQDPGQGLRLIYYSQIVNDFQKGDIAEGYSVSREKKESFPLTVTSAQKNPTAFYLCASSSRGTSYEQYFGPGTRLTVT.

This rearrangement joins TRBV6-2 or TRBV6-3 to TRBJ1-1; 7 bases align to TRBD1. J was trimmed by 2 bases and V by 5 bases; bases with no gene match: 5. The CDR3 contains 14 residues. Germline CDR1 MNHEY, CDR2 SVGEGT. The CDR3 sequence is CASSPYRGNTEAFF. In nucleotides, the CDR3 is TGTGCCAGCAGTCCATACAGGGGTAACACTGAAGCTTTCTTT.

This clone was seen just once. The chain uses TRBV5-4 and TRBJ1-1; 9 positions match TRBD1. V lost 3 bases, J lost 4 bases, and 10 bases stayed unmatched. The CDR3 is 16 residues long. Germline values: CDR1 SGHNT, CDR2 YYREEE (reference sequence). CDR3 amino acids: CASSSREQGAVTEAFF. DNA for the CDR3: TGTGCCAGCAGCTCCCGGGAACAGGGGGCGGTCACTGAAGCTTTCTTT.

The chain is built from TRBV9 and TRBJ1-3, with a tentative D call TRBD1 (5 bases). From germline, CDR1 is SGDLS and CDR2 YYNGEE. V shed 4 bases and J shed 4 bases, with 15 bases lying between them. The CDR3 totals 15 residues. The CDR3 nucleotides are TGTGCCAGCAGCCGTCGCGGTGGGGCCGGAAACACCATATATTTT. Protein product: CASSRRGGAGNTIYF.

The chain has TRBV18 and TRBJ2-1; TRBD2 agrees at 9 bases. Unmatched junction bases numbered 10, after V lost 0 bases and J lost 7 bases. The CDR3 spans 17 residues. CDR1 KGHSH and CDR2 LQKENI come from the germline V gene. DNA for the CDR3: TGTGCCAGCTCACCACCTAGCGCGGGAGGGCCTGGAAATGAGCAGTTCTTC. Amino acids: CASSPPSAGGPGNEQFF.

CDR3 sequence (DNA): TGTGCCAGTAGTACGTCTTACAGAGCAACTAATGAAAAACTGTTTTTT. Translating it yields CASSTSYRATNEKLFF. This chain connects TRBV19 to TRBJ1-4; D is uncertain. With 4 bases removed from V and 0 bases from J, the gap between germline ends came to 12 bases. Germline V gives CDR1 LNHDA, CDR2 SQIVND (reference sequence). CDR3 size: 16 residues.

V gene TRBV12-5 combines with J gene TRBJ1-5; D is possibly TRBD1 (5 bases). The V gene's germline CDR1 is LGHNT and CDR2 FRNRAP. Deletions cut 6 bases from V and 0 bases from J, with 18 bases between. This CDR3 has 17 residues. CDR3 amino acids: CASGLLVTDYSNQPQHF. The CDR3 DNA is TGTGCTAGTGGGTTACTTGTGACAGATTATAGCAATCAGCCCCAGCATTTT.

Note on this clone: Germline and junction disagree at one end, which may indicate a read error. This rearrangement joins TRBV9 to TRBJ2-6; 7 nucleotides line up with TRBD1. CDR1 and CDR2 from the germline V gene are SGDLS and YYNGEE. This CDR3 contains 12 residues. In DNA form, the CDR3 reads TGTGCCAGCAGCTCAGAGAGGGGGCTACTAGCTTTC. It specifies CASSSERGLLAF.

J is TRBJ2-1 and V is TRBV6-1; D unclear. Germline assignment: CDR1 MNHNS and CDR2 SASEGT. V lost 2 bases and J lost 8, with 13 bases in between. The CDR3 totals 14 residues. CDR3 bases: TGTGCCAGCAGTGAAACCGAAGAGTCCCATGAGCAGTTCTTC. As protein: CASSETEESHEQFF.

J is TRBJ1-4 and V is TRBV2; 8 bases line up with TRBD1. Per the germline V gene, CDR1 is SNHLY and CDR2 is FYNNEI. There are 16 residues in the CDR3. Germline trimming cut 6 bases from V and 2 bases from J; bases unmatched to any gene: 8. CDR3 DNA: TGTGCCAGCAGCCACCAGGGGGCGTTTACTAATGAAAAACTGTTTTTT. Its translation: CASSHQGAFTNEKLFF.

The chain joins TRBV7-9 to TRBJ2-7, with a tentative D call TRBD2 (6 bases). V shed 3 bases and J shed 4 bases, with 16 bases lying between them. CDR1 and CDR2 from the germline V gene are SEHNR and FQNEAQ (reference sequence). The CDR3 is 15 amino acids. The CDR3 here is CASSFETLSGYEQYF. As DNA, the CDR3 is TGTGCCAGCAGCTTCGAAACACTAAGCGGGTACGAGCAGTACTTC.

A few counts support this clone. The chain uses TRBV11-2 and TRBJ2-7, with 7 bases matching TRBD1. J gave up 4 bases and V 7 bases, and 7 bases lay outside the gene matches. Per the germline V gene, CDR1 is SGHAT and CDR2 is FQNNGV. The CDR3 sequence is 13 residues long. The CDR3 loop is CASKGTVLYEQYF. For the CDR3, the DNA is TGTGCCAGCAAAGGGACAGTTTTATACGAGCAGTACTTC.

The DNA for the CDR3 is TGTGCCAGCAGCCCGTCCTCAGGGTCCTACGAGCAGTACTTC. This codes for CASSPSSGSYEQYF. The V gene is TRBV9, the J gene TRBJ2-7, with TRBD1 as a possible D gene (5 bases). The CDR3 consists of 14 residues. Germline assignment: CDR1 SGDLS and CDR2 YYNGEE. V was shortened by 4 bases and J by 1 base, with 12 bases between the two germline ends. The complete variable domain, with remaining parts taken from reference TRBV9 and TRBJ2-7, reads DSGVTQTPKHLITATGQRVTLRCSPRSGDLSVYWYQQSLDQGLQFLIQYYNGEERAKGNILERFSAQQFPDLHSELNLSSLELGDSALYFCASSPSSGSYEQYFGPGTRLTVT.

This clone was seen once. The chain couples TRBV3-1 (or the pseudogene TRBV3-2) to TRBJ1-1; weak D call: TRBD1 (5 bases). Trimming took off 2 bases at V and 6 bases at J, with 13 bases between the two ends. Germline V gene data show CDR1 as LGHDT and CDR2 as YNNKEL (reference sequence). The CDR3 length is 14 residues. The CDR3 DNA sequence: TGTGCCAGCAGCCAAATGACCACAGGTGCTGAAGCTTTCTTT. Protein: CASSQMTTGAEAFF.

The chain couples TRBV27 to TRBJ2-3; 7 bases line up with TRBD2. J gave up 6 bases and V 2 bases, and 8 bases lay outside the gene matches. The V gene's germline CDR1 is MNHEY and CDR2 SMNVEV (reference sequence). This CDR3 spans 15 amino acids. Here the CDR3 reads CASSLRGTIQDTQYF. The CDR3 DNA sequence: TGTGCCAGCAGTTTACGCGGGACTATCCAGGATACGCAGTATTTT.

The genes are TRBV19 and TRBJ1-5; tentatively, D is TRBD1 (5 bases). Germline V gene sequence: CDR1 LNHDA, CDR2 SQIVND (reference sequence). There are 15 residues in the CDR3. V was shortened by 0 bases and J by 7 bases, with 13 bases between the two germline ends. This CDR3 is CASSIEAGLNQPQHF. In DNA, the CDR3 is TGTGCCAGTAGTATAGAGGCAGGGCTTAACCAGCCCCAGCATTTT.

The gene calls are TRBV6-2 or TRBV6-3 and TRBJ1-3; 7 nucleotides align to TRBD1. CDR1 and CDR2 (germline): MNHEY, SVGEGT. The V segment lost 5 bases and the J segment 4 bases; nucleotides outside the gene matches: 2. This CDR3 has 13 residues. CDR3 residues: CASSTGDGNTIYF. In DNA, the CDR3 is TGTGCCAGCAGTACAGGGGACGGAAACACCATATATTTT.

J is TRBJ2-2 and V is TRBV2; possibly TRBD1 for D (5 bases). Germline V gives CDR1 SNHLY, CDR2 FYNNEI. V shed 0 bases and J shed 6 bases, with 8 bases lying between them. CDR3 length: 14 amino acids. The DNA for the CDR3 is TGTGCCAGCAGTGAAGCAGGGGTCTCCGGGGAGCTGTTTTTT. As protein: CASSEAGVSGELFF.

This clone was recorded only once. The V and J genes are TRBV12-3 or TRBV12-4 and TRBJ2-1; D not certain. V shed 0 bases and J shed 4 bases, with 4 bases lying between them. The CDR3 totals 13 residues. CDR3 loop: CASSLALYNEQFF. The CDR3 DNA follows: TGTGCCAGCAGTTTAGCGCTATACAATGAGCAGTTCTTC.

This clone has at least ten counts. The chain joins TRBV6-5 to TRBJ2-7; 10 bases line up with TRBD1. Looked up from germline, CDR1 is MNHEY and CDR2 is SVGAGI. After removal of 5 bases from V and 3 bases from J, the junction contained 7 bases not matched to a gene. This CDR3 contains 15 residues. The CDR3 coding sequence is TGTGCCAGCAGTAGTACCGGGACAGGGGTCTACGAGCAGTACTTC. It yields the protein CASSSTGTGVYEQYF.

A single count supports this clone. V usage is TRBV11-2 and J usage is TRBJ1-2, with D possibly matching TRBD1 (6 bases). The CDR3 extends over 13 amino acids. Germline values: CDR1 SGHAT, CDR2 FQNNGV. V dropped 5 bases and J dropped 5 bases, with 12 bases sitting between them. The CDR3 loop is CASSRRGSYGYTF. The DNA for the CDR3 is TGTGCCAGCAGCCGAAGGGGGAGTTATGGCTACACCTTC.

The V gene is TRBV7-9, the J gene TRBJ1-1; TRBD1 is a possible D gene (6 bases). The ends were cut back, 5 bases at V and 2 bases at J, with 12 bases in the middle. Germline CDR1 and CDR2: SEHNR and FQNEAQ (reference sequence). This CDR3 is 14 amino acids long. The CDR3: CASSTLQGNTEAFF. The CDR3, as DNA: TGTGCCAGCAGCACACTACAGGGTAACACTGAAGCTTTCTTT. The variable domain in full, completed from reference TRBV7-9 and TRBJ1-1, reads DTGVSQNPRHKITKRGQNVTFRCDPISEHNRLYWYRQTLGQGPEFLTYFQNEAQLEKSRLLSDRFSAERPKGSFSTLEIQRTEQGDSAMYLCASSTLQGNTEAFFGQGTRLTVV.

The chain has TRBV6-2 or TRBV6-3 and TRBJ2-7; 9 nucleotides agree with TRBD1. The CDR3 extends over 15 amino acids. Unmatched junction bases numbered 10, after V lost 6 bases and J lost 4 bases. The germline V gene has CDR1 MNHEY and CDR2 SVGEGT. This CDR3 reads CASSPSGQGRYEQYF. The CDR3 DNA sequence: TGTGCCAGCAGCCCCTCAGGACAGGGGCGATACGAGCAGTACTTC.

The chain couples TRBV5-1 to TRBJ2-3; TRBD1 agrees at 7 bases. This CDR3 has 14 amino acids. Germline V lookup: CDR1 SGHRS, CDR2 YFSETQ. After removal of 7 bases from V and 2 bases from J, the junction contained 7 bases not matched to a gene. CDR3 sequence: CASATGTDTDTQYF. The CDR3 region has the DNA TGCGCCAGCGCGACGGGGACAGACACAGATACGCAGTATTTT. Supplemented by reference TRBV5-1 and TRBJ2-3, the full variable domain reads KAGVTQTPRYLIKTRGQQVTLSCSPISGHRSVSWYQQTPGQGLQFLFEYFSETQRNKGNFPGRFSGRQFSNSRSEMNVSTLELGDSALYLCASATGTDTDTQYFGPGTRLTVL.

This clone was counted between two and nine times. The chain is built from TRBV7-3 and TRBJ2-1; D is uncertain. CDR3 length: 15 amino acids. Trimming removed 2 bases from V and 0 bases from J, with 8 bases in between. The V gene's germline CDR1 is SGHTA and CDR2 FQGTGA. The CDR3 region is CASSLLVSSYNEQFF. CDR3 bases: TGTGCCAGCAGCTTACTCGTTAGCTCCTACAATGAGCAGTTCTTC.